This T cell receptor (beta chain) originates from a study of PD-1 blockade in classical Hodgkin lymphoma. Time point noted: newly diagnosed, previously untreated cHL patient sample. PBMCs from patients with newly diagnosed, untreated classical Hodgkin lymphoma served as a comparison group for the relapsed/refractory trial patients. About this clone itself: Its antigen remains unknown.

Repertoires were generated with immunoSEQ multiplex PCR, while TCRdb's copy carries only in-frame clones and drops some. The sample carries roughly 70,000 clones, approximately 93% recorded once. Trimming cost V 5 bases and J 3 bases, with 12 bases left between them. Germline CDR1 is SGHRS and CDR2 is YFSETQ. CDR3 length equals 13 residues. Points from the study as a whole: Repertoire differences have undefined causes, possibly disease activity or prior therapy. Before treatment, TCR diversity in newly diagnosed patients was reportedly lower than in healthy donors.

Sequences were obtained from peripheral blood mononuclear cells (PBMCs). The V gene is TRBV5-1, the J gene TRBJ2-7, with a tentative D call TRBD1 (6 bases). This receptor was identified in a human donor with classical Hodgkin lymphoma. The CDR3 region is CASSEQGLYEQYF. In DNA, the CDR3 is TGCGCCAGCAGTGAACAGGGTCTCTACGAGCAGTACTTC.